This T cell receptor (beta chain) was captured in a study of T cells in Graves' hyperthyroidism and ophthalmopathy. Study results and caveats: A 13 V-J model separated ophthalmopathy from stable hyperthyroidism. In blood, most of the thyroid clonotypes expanded above 0.001 were also present.

This clonotype was counted only a few times. Its antigen is unidentified. From RNA transcripts, TCR beta CDR3 regions were amplified. HTBI primers drove first-round RT-PCR of the TCR CDR3. TCRdb processed the multiplex PCR reads anew with MiXCR; each CDR3 protein has one entry. The sample yields 300,000 or so distinct CDR3 sequences, 17% seen once. Germline loops: CDR1 MNHEY, CDR2 SVGEGT. The V segment lost 2 bases and the J segment 5 bases; nucleotides outside the gene matches: 8. The CDR3 runs to 16 residues. This TCR was sampled from a woman aged 60-75 years with Graves' ophthalmopathy. The chain uses TRBV6-2 or TRBV6-3 and TRBJ2-3; 9 bases are shared with TRBD2. Sequenced material: blood. CDR3 protein: CASSYGSGRTGDTQYF. DNA of the CDR3: TGTGCCAGCAGTTACGGGAGCGGGAGGACAGGAGATACGCAGTATTTT.